The present entry profiles one T cell receptor beta chain with its context. TCRdb re-analysed the RT-PCR reads in MiXCR, keeping a single row per CDR3 protein. The sample gives approximately 170,000 distinct CDR3 sequences, 24% of which show up once; 25% to 30% is in the top ten. This entry is derived from a study of patients and donors after allogeneic stem cell transplantation. V shed 7 bases and J 1 base; nucleotides not matched to a gene: 16. The CDR3 sequence is 17 residues long. The germline V gene encodes CDR1 SGHRS and CDR2 YFSETQ. The source of this sequence is a human donor who was either an allogeneic HSCT recipient or a stem cell or donor lymphocyte infusion donor (not recorded which). It is not recorded whose cells these are; they may come from a transplant donor. The sequenced material came from blood, either unsorted or a sorted T cell fraction (not recorded which). The gene calls are TRBV5-1 and TRBJ1-2; TRBD1 aligns across 7 bases. The DNA for the CDR3 is TGCGCCAGCCGCAGGGACAGCGTCTACCTCTTTAACTATGGCTACACCTTC. Protein sequence: CASRRDSVYLFNYGYTF.